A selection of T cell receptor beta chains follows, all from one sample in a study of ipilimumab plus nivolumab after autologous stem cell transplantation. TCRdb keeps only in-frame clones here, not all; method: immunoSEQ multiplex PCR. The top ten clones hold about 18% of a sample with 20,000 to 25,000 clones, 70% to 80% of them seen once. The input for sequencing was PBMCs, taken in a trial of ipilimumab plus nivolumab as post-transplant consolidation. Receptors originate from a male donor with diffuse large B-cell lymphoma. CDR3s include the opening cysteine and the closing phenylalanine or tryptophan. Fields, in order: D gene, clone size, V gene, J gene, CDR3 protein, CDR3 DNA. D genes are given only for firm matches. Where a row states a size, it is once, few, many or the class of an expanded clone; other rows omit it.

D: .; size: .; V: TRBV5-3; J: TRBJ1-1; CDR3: CARSTQGRDTEAFF; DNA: TGTGCCAGAAGCACCCAGGGCCGGGACACTGAAGCTTTCTTT
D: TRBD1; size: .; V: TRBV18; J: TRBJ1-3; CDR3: CASSREQGAAGNTIYF; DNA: TGTGCCAGCTCGCGCGAACAGGGGGCGGCTGGAAACACCATATATTTT
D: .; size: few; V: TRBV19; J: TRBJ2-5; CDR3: CAREDNQETQYF; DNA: TGTGCCAGGGAGGACAACCAAGAGACCCAGTACTTC
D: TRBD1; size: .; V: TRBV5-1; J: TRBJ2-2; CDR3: CASTFGQGTGELFF; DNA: TGCGCCAGCACCTTCGGACAGGGGACCGGGGAGCTGTTTTTT
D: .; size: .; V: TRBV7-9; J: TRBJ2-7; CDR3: CASSPDGPYEQYF; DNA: TGTGCCAGCAGCCCCGACGGACCCTACGAGCAGTACTTC
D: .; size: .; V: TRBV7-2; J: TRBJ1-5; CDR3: CAIRSSPNQPQHF; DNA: TGTGCCATACGGTCCAGCCCGAATCAGCCCCAGCATTTT
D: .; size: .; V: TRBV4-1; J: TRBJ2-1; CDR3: CASSQVGGRLLYNEQFF; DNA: TGCGCCAGCAGCCAAGTCGGCGGACGCCTCCTCTACAATGAGCAGTTCTTC
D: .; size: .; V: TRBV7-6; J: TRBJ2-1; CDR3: CASSLSNEQFF; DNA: TGTGCCAGCAGCTTATCCAATGAGCAGTTCTTC
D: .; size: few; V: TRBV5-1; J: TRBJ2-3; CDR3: CASSLGQGGSTDTQYF; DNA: TGCGCCAGCAGCTTGGGTCAGGGCGGTAGCACAGATACGCAGTATTTT
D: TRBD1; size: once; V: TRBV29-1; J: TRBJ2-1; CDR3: CSVGPGQGSSEQFF; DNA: TGCAGCGTAGGTCCGGGACAGGGCTCCAGTGAGCAGTTCTTC
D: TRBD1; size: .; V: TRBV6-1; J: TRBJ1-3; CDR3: CASSEFRTGFLRSGNTIYF; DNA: TGTGCCAGCAGTGAATTTAGGACAGGGTTCTTGCGGTCTGGAAACACCATATATTTT
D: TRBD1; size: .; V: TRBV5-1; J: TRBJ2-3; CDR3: CASSSGQGATSGDTQYF; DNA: TGCGCCAGCAGCTCGGGACAGGGGGCAACAAGCGGAGATACGCAGTATTTT
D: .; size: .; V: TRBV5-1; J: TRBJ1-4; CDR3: CASSLDTESVGKLFF; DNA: TGCGCCAGCAGCTTGGATACGGAGTCCGTGGGAAAACTGTTTTTT